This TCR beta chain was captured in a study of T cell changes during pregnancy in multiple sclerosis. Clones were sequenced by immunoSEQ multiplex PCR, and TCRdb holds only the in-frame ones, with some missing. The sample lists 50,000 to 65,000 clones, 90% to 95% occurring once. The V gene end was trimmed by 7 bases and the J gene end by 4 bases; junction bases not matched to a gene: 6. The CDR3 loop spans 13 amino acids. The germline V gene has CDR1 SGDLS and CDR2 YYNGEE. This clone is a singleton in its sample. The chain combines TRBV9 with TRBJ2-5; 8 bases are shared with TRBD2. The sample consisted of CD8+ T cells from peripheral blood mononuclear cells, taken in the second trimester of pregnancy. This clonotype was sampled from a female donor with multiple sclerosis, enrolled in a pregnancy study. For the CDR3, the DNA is TGTGCCAGCTCGGCGGGAGGATCAGAGACCCAGTACTTC. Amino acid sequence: CASSAGGSETQYF.